The clone carrying this T cell receptor beta chain was recorded many times. This sample was included in a study of human T cells and chemical hapten exposure. TCRdb reanalysed the RACE reads using MiXCR and keeps one entry per CDR3 protein. Here the sample spans about 340,000 distinct CDR3 sequences, roughly 6.9% being singletons. Time point in this sample: patch test 1, 2 weeks after DPC sensitization. This sample's treatment: therapeutic diphenylcyclopropenone sensitization with weekly scalp DPC. Germline assignment: CDR1 SGHDN and CDR2 FVKESK. The CDR3 is made up of 16 amino acids. Unmatched junction bases numbered 2, after V lost 1 base and J lost 1 base.

The sample consisted of whole blood, taken in connection with sensitization to the hapten diphenylcyclopropenone (DPC). This sequence originates from a woman between 18 and 30 years old with alopecia areata. Some clones in this sample may be carry-over from other donors' samples. This chain uses TRBV14 with TRBJ2-3, with 10 bases lining up with TRBD2. Written as DNA, the CDR3 is TGTGCCAGCAGCCAAGTAGCGGGGGGACGCACAGATACGCAGTATTTT. It translates to CASSQVAGGRTDTQYF.